Included here is one T cell receptor beta chain sequence, with context. The data derive from a study of fetal regulatory T cell absence and autoimmunity. The method was immunoSEQ multiplex PCR; TCRdb's version includes in-frame clones alone and lacks a portion of them. Of about 95,000 clones detected, about two thirds appear once; the ten largest clones hold approximately 1.9%. The CDR3 has 18 residues. V lost 5 bases to trimming and J lost 0 bases; unmatched junction nucleotides: 7. The V gene's germline CDR1 is PRHDT and CDR2 FYEKMQ (reference sequence). This clonotype originated in a male donor with IPEX syndrome. The sample comprised pancreas tissue. This rearrangement joins TRBV13 to TRBJ2-6; 10 bases align to TRBD2. The CDR3 is CASSQGLAANSGANVLTF. The CDR3 nucleotides are TGTGCCAGCAGCCAAGGACTAGCGGCCAACTCTGGGGCCAACGTCCTGACTTTC.